What follows are 25 T cell receptor beta chains derived from one specimen sequenced in a study of blood T cells in healthy people across ages. A second PCR of about 7 to 12 cycles used a sample-barcoded 5' primer and a J-beta primer mix. TCRdb reanalysed the 5' RACE reads using MiXCR and keeps one entry per CDR3 protein. The table has some 780,000 distinct CDR3 sequences, about 56% seen once. The source material was blood. These receptors were collected from a man in his forties in good health.

This clonotype has just a few counts. The chain uses TRBV10-3 and TRBJ2-7, with 7 bases aligning to TRBD2. The CDR3 is made up of 12 amino acids. From germline, CDR1 is ENHRY and CDR2 SYGVKD. With V trimmed by 11 bases and J by 3 bases, 7 bases remained unmatched. The chain's CDR3 is CASASGYYEQYF. The DNA for the CDR3 is TGTGCCTCCGCTAGCGGATACTACGAGCAGTACTTC.

The chain has TRBV5-1 and TRBJ1-2; D remains ambiguous. CDR1 SGHRS and CDR2 YFSETQ come from the germline V gene. Trimming cost V 6 bases and J 7 bases, with 16 bases left between them. This CDR3 spans 13 amino acids. The CDR3 coding sequence is TGCGCCAGCAAGAACCCGTTTGGAATTGGCTACACCTTC. It yields the protein CASKNPFGIGYTF. Based on the CDR3 plus reference TRBV5-1 and TRBJ1-2, the full variable domain is KAGVTQTPRYLIKTRGQQVTLSCSPISGHRSVSWYQQTPGQGLQFLFEYFSETQRNKGNFPGRFSGRQFSNSRSEMNVSTLELGDSALYLCASKNPFGIGYTFGSGTRLTVV.

The chain has TRBV24-1 and TRBJ2-7, with a weak D call TRBD2 (5 bases). The J call is uncertain, as TRBJ2-5 better fits the DNA end. Germline CDR1 reads KGHDR; CDR2 reads SFDVKD. The CDR3 has 12 amino acids. In DNA form, the CDR3 reads TGTGCCACCAGTCGGGATATGGGGACCCAGTACTTC. It yields the protein CATSRDMGTQYF.

This chain connects TRBV15 to TRBJ1-5; TRBD1 aligns across 8 bases. V shed 4 bases and J 2 bases; nucleotides not matched to a gene: 1. The CDR3 consists of 14 residues. The germline V gene has CDR1 LNHNV and CDR2 YYDKDF (reference sequence). CDR3 DNA sequence: TGTGCCACCAGCAAGACAGGGGGCAATCAGCCCCAGCATTTT. Translated: CATSKTGGNQPQHF.

The sample holds one count of this clonotype. The chain is built from TRBV5-1 and TRBJ2-7; maybe TRBD1 (5 bases). V dropped 6 bases and J dropped 2 bases, with 12 bases sitting between them. Per germline, CDR1 SGHRS and CDR2 YFSETQ. The CDR3 is made up of 13 amino acids. The CDR3 protein is CASTWGETYEQYF. The CDR3 DNA is TGCGCCAGCACCTGGGGCGAAACCTACGAGCAGTACTTC.

The chain combines TRBV15 with TRBJ2-7, with TRBD1 identical over 9 bases. This CDR3 has 17 residues. The V gene's germline CDR1 is LNHNV and CDR2 YYDKDF (reference sequence). With 0 bases clipped from V and 0 bases from J, the junction kept 6 bases outside the gene matches. CDR3 sequence: CATSRDRMGQGSYEQYF. The DNA of the CDR3 is TGTGCCACCAGCAGAGATCGAATGGGACAGGGCTCCTACGAGCAGTACTTC.

This clonotype was picked up a small number of times. The rearrangement uses TRBV14 and TRBJ2-7; no reliable D call. Matching the DNA end better, TRBJ2-5 makes the J call doubtful. Germline V CDR1 and CDR2: SGHDN, FVKESK. The CDR3 covers 12 residues. CDR3 nucleotides: TGTGCCAGCAGCAGGAATTCGGAGACCCAGTACTTC. Amino acid sequence: CASSRNSETQYF.

V and J are TRBV2 and TRBJ2-6, with D unclear. Germline V gene lookup returns CDR1 SNHLY and CDR2 FYNNEI. V shed 4 bases and J shed 0 bases, with 4 bases lying between them. The CDR3 contains 14 residues. The CDR3: CASSASSGANVLTF. Here the CDR3 DNA reads TGTGCCAGCAGTGCTAGCTCTGGGGCCAACGTCCTGACTTTC.

This clonotype was recorded a few times. The rearrangement uses TRBV18 and TRBJ2-1; weak D call: TRBD1 (6 bases). V was pared by 0 bases and J by 2 bases, with 14 bases between. Germline V lookup: CDR1 KGHSH, CDR2 LQKENI. This CDR3 spans 17 amino acids. The CDR3 DNA sequence: TGTGCCAGCTCACCACCGGGGGCGGGCATAACCTACAATGAGCAGTTCTTC. Amino acid sequence: CASSPPGAGITYNEQFF. The entire variable domain, with the rest obtained from reference TRBV18 and TRBJ2-1, is as follows: NAGVMQNPRHLVRRRGQEARLRCSPMKGHSHVYWYRQLPEEGLKFMVYLQKENIIDESGMPKERFSAEFPKEGPSILRIQQVVRGDSAAYFCASSPPGAGITYNEQFFGPGTRLTVL.

The J gene is TRBJ1-2, the V gene TRBV28; 7 nucleotides align to TRBD1. Germline V gene data show CDR1 as MDHEN and CDR2 as SYDVKM. CDR3 length: 12 residues. J gave up 8 bases and V 6 bases, and 6 bases lay outside the gene matches. CDR3: CASRLTGEGYTF. The CDR3 DNA sequence: TGTGCCAGCAGGTTAACAGGGGAAGGCTACACCTTC.

This clonotype was seen a few times. The V and J genes are TRBV7-9 and TRBJ1-2; 7 bases fit TRBD1. The CDR3 covers 15 residues. The V gene end was trimmed by 4 bases and the J gene end by 4 bases; junction bases not matched to a gene: 9. The V gene's germline CDR1 is SEHNR and CDR2 FQNEAQ (reference sequence). The CDR3 region is CASSSTDRPTYGYTF. The CDR3 DNA sequence: TGTGCCAGCAGCTCCACGGACAGGCCAACCTATGGCTACACCTTC.

The chain uses TRBV27 and TRBJ1-5; perhaps TRBD1 as D (5 bases). CDR3 size: 15 residues. The V end was cut by 7 bases, the J end by 4 bases, with 17 bases between. Germline CDR1 MNHEY, CDR2 SMNVEV (reference sequence). The CDR3 loop reads CASKQTGNLNQPQHF. The CDR3 DNA reads TGTGCCAGCAAACAAACAGGCAACTTAAATCAGCCCCAGCATTTT.

This clonotype was counted once. The chain has TRBV15 and TRBJ2-3, with D tentatively TRBD1 or TRBD2 (5 bases each). V was shortened by 3 bases and J by 3 bases, with 16 bases between the two germline ends. Looked up from germline, CDR1 is LNHNV and CDR2 is YYDKDF (reference sequence). CDR3 length: 16 amino acids. The CDR3 region has the DNA TGTGCCACCAGCAGCGCCGGGGCCTGGGGGACAGATACGCAGTATTTT. It is translated as CATSSAGAWGTDTQYF.

J is TRBJ2-3 and V is TRBV7-3, with a weak D call TRBD2 (6 bases). This CDR3 comprises 14 residues. The germline V and J ends were trimmed by 4 bases and 4 bases, with 12 bases remaining between them. The germline V gene encodes CDR1 SGHTA and CDR2 FQGTGA. In DNA form, the CDR3 reads TGTGCCAGCAGCTCTTGGCGACTAGCAGATACGCAGTATTTT. Residues: CASSSWRLADTQYF. The complete variable domain, with remaining parts taken from reference TRBV7-3 and TRBJ2-3, reads GAGVSQTPSNKVTEKGKYVELRCDPISGHTALYWYRQSLGQGPEFLIYFQGTGAADDSGLPNDRFFAVRPEGSVSTLKIQRTERGDSAVYLCASSSWRLADTQYFGPGTRLTVL.

The chain couples TRBV12-5 to TRBJ1-2; maybe TRBD1 (5 bases). Trimming removed 4 bases at V and 6 bases at J, with 12 bases between. This CDR3 region has 13 residues. Germline-derived CDR1 and CDR2 are LGHNT and FRNRAP. The CDR3 nucleotides read TGTGCTAGTGGTTCATCCAGGGTGGATGGCTACACCTTC. Translating it yields CASGSSRVDGYTF.

The chain combines TRBV28 with TRBJ2-1; D may be TRBD1 (6 bases). Trimming pared 8 bases from V and 9 bases from J, leaving 17 bases between. CDR3 length: 13 residues. Germline CDR1 reads MDHEN; CDR2 reads SYDVKM. CDR3 loop: CASFGTMGVEQFF. The CDR3, as DNA: TGTGCCAGCTTCGGGACAATGGGCGTTGAGCAGTTCTTC.

CDR3 residues: CASSSRTRGGRFTDTQYF. The CDR3 region has the DNA TGTGCCAGCAGCTCCAGAACTCGGGGGGGGCGATTCACAGATACGCAGTATTTT. The chain recombines TRBV7-8 with TRBJ2-3; 8 nucleotides align to TRBD2. Germline V gene sequence: CDR1 SGHVS, CDR2 FQNEAQ. V shed 4 bases, J shed 2 bases, and the junction held 14 bases outside the gene matches. The CDR3 length is 18 residues.

The genes are TRBV28 and TRBJ2-7; 9 bases line up with TRBD1. CDR1 is MDHEN, CDR2 SYDVKM, per germline. V shed 4 bases and J 0 bases; nucleotides not matched to a gene: 7. The CDR3 has 16 amino acids. CDR3: CASSSLTTGGSYEQYF. Here the CDR3 DNA reads TGTGCCAGCAGTTCACTTACGACAGGGGGCTCCTACGAGCAGTACTTC.

This chain joins TRBV28 and TRBJ2-4; the match to TRBD1 covers 7 bases. Germline CDR1 and CDR2: MDHEN and SYDVKM. The ends lost 3 bases at V and 13 bases at J; junction bases unmatched: 21. The CDR3 consists of 17 residues. CDR3 sequence reads: CASSFPEGQPYEEEQYF. The DNA for the CDR3 is TGTGCCAGCAGTTTCCCTGAGGGACAGCCTTACGAGGAGGAGCAGTACTTC.

This chain connects TRBV9 to TRBJ2-2; 8 bases map to TRBD2. The J segment lost 7 bases and the V segment lost 4 bases, leaving 18 bases of the junction unmatched. Germline loops: CDR1 SGDLS, CDR2 YYNGEE. CDR3 length: 18 residues. The CDR3 sequence: CASSSPTSGRPTSGELFF. The CDR3 coding sequence is TGTGCCAGCAGCTCCCCCACTAGCGGTCGTCCAACAAGCGGGGAGCTGTTTTTT.

The gene calls are TRBV11-3 and TRBJ1-4, with 9 bases fitting TRBD1. Germline values: CDR1 SGHNT, CDR2 YENEEA. J gave up 6 bases and V 3 bases, and 11 bases lay outside the gene matches. The CDR3 is 17 residues long. CDR3 bases: TGTGCCAGCAGCTTCGCAGCGCCGGGACAGGGTGATGAAAAACTGTTTTTT. Its translation: CASSFAAPGQGDEKLFF.

The chain uses TRBV4-3 and TRBJ2-1; 11 bases line up with TRBD2. Trimming at V came to 0 bases and at J to 15 bases, leaving 16 bases not matched to a gene. The CDR3 runs 17 residues. Germline CDR1 LGHNA, CDR2 YSLEER. The CDR3 protein is CASSQDRVSGRVTPPFF. CDR3 sequence (DNA): TGCGCCAGCAGCCAAGATCGGGTTAGCGGGAGGGTCACCCCACCGTTCTTC.

V gene TRBV6-1 combines with J gene TRBJ1-5; 9 nucleotides agree with TRBD1. Germline trimming cut 5 bases from V and 5 bases from J; bases unmatched to any gene: 7. Germline V gene lookup returns CDR1 MNHNS and CDR2 SASEGT. This CDR3 region has 15 residues. The CDR3: CASSQGTGLYQPQHF. The CDR3 DNA reads TGTGCCAGCAGTCAGGGGACAGGGTTGTATCAGCCCCAGCATTTT.

With respect to this clonotype: Possible read error: a much larger clone is one base away. The CDR3 region has the DNA TGTGCCAGCCTCCGCTTCGGCGACAGTGCCTTCCCCCGCGAAGAGACCCGGTACTTC. Amino acids: CASLRFGDSAFPREETRYF. J is TRBJ2-5 and V is TRBV2; possible D gene TRBD1, 5 bases. Germline CDR1 is SNHLY and CDR2 is FYNNEI. There are 19 residues in the CDR3.

The V and J genes are TRBV6-1 and TRBJ2-1; TRBD2 agrees at 13 bases. The germline CDR1 and CDR2 sequences are MNHNS and SASEGT. V dropped 6 bases and J dropped 8; count of bases not matched to a gene: 13. The CDR3 covers 17 residues. The CDR3 region has the DNA TGTGCCAGCAGACAGGCACTAGCGGGGGGGCCTAGTTATGAGCAGTTCTTC. Its protein is CASRQALAGGPSYEQFF.